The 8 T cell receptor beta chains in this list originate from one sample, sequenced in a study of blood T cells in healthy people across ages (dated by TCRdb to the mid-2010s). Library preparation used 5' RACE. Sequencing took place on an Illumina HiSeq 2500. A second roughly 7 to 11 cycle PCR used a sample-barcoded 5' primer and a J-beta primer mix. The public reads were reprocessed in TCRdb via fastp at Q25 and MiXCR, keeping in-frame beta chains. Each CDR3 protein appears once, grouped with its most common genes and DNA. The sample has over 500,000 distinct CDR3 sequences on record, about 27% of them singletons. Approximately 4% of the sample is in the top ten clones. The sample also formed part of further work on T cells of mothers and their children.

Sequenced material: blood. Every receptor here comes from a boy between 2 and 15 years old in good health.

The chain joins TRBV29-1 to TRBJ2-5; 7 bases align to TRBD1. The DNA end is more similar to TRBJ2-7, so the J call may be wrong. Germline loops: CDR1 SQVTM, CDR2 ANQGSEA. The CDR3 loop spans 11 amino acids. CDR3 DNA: TGCAGCGCCGAGACAGGGTCCGAGCAGTACTTC. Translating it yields CSAETGSEQYF.

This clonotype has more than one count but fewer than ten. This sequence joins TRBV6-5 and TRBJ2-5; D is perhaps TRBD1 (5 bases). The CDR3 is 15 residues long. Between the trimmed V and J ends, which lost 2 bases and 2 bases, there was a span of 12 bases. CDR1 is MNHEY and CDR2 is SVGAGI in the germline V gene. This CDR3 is CASSYLTASQETQYF. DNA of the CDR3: TGTGCCAGCAGTTACCTGACAGCGTCACAAGAGACCCAGTACTTC.

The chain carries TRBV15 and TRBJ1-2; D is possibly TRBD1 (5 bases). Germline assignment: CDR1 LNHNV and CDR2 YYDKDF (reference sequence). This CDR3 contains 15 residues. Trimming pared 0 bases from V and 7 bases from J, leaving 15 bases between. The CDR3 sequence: CATSRDKAGGRGYTF. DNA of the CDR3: TGTGCCACCAGCAGAGATAAGGCCGGGGGACGTGGCTACACCTTC.

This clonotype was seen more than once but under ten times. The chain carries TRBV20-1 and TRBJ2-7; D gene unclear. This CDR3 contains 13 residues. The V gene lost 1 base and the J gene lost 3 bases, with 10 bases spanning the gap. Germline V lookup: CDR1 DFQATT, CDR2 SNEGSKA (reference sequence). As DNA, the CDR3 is TGCAGTGCTAGAGGGCCCAGGAACTACGAGCAGTACTTC. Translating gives CSARGPRNYEQYF.

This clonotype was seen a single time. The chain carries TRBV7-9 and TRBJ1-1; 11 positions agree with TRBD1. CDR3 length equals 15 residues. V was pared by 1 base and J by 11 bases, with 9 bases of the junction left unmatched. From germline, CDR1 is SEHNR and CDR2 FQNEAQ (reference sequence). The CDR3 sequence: CASSLVLDRGREAFF. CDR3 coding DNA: TGTGCCAGCAGCTTAGTTTTGGACAGGGGGCGTGAGGCTTTCTTT.

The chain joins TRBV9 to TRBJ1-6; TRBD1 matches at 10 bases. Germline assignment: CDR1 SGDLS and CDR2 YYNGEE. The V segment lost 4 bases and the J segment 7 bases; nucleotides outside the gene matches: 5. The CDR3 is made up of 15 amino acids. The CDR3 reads CASSPGTGENSPLHF. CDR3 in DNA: TGTGCCAGCAGCCCCGGGACAGGGGAAAATTCACCCCTCCACTTT.

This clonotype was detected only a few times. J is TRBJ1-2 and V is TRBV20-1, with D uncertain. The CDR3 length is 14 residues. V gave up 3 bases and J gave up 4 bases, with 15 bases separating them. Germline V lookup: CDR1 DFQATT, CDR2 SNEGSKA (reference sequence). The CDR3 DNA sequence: TGCAGTGCTAGGATAGGGCGGGTGATCTATGGCTACACCTTC. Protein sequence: CSARIGRVIYGYTF.

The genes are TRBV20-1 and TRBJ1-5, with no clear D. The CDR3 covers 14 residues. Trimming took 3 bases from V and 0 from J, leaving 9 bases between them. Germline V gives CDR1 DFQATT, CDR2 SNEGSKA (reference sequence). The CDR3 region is CSASGGYSNQPQHF. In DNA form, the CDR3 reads TGCAGTGCTAGTGGCGGCTATAGCAATCAGCCCCAGCATTTT.